This T cell receptor (beta chain) came from a study of T cell responses to AZD1222 COVID-19 vaccine (dated by TCRdb to the early 2020s). Notes on the research overall: A total of 230 or so trial participants underwent TCR sequencing, of whom 207 received two doses of AZD1222 and 26 received two doses of the MenACWY control vaccine. Trial participants were enrolled into age subgroups of 18-55, 56-69 and 70-plus years, which contained 148, 28 and 57 TCR-sequenced participants, respectively. Broad study findings and their caveats: In the small 56-69-year group, the increase in depth fell short of significance, most likely because of low power. Nearly half of unique spike-specific TCRs reportedly recognized epitopes outside regions mutated in the B.1.351 and B.1.1.7 variants. No day 14 peak-response samples were available, so repertoires were characterized only after the peak T cell response. CD4 TCRs associated with the vaccine covered the entire spike protein, and the dominant responses were in regions 160-218 and 743-854. Conclusions about previously exposed vaccinees are limited, since just a handful of AZD1222 recipients were seropositive for SARS-CoV-2 at baseline. Participants were mostly white British and included more females than males, and it was suggested by the authors that clonal diversity may have been underestimated. After two AZD1222 doses, both the breadth and the depth of spike-specific TCRs were significantly higher than at day 0 and than in MenACWY recipients.

The meaning of the sample's time point label: baseline before first vaccination. The treatment or condition label of this sample denotes: meningococcal conjugate vaccine given as trial control. Vaccinee samples came from UK trials COV001 and COV002, including a single-blind randomized controlled phase 2/3 trial of AZD1222 (ChAdOx1 nCoV-19) in healthy adults. For TCRbeta chain sequencing, PBMC samples were collected from trial participants at day 0 and at day 28 after the second dose. Worth noting for this clone: This clone's antigen is unknown. Base qualities are missing; no much larger clone stands one base away.

Reading the germline V gene (reference sequence) gives CDR1 MNHNY and CDR2 SVGAGI. Germline trimming amounts to 5 bases on V and 1 base on J, with 7 as the count of junction bases outside the gene matches. The CDR3, cysteine through phenylalanine, is 17 amino acids long. This entry keeps only the CDR3 DNA: 51 bases, framed from base 1. The CDR3 regions of human TCRbeta chains were subjected to immunosequencing. The paper's data handling went like this. Repertoire TCRs were matched against a reference library of SARS-CoV-2-specific TCRs generated with the MIRA antigen-specificity platform. Breadth meant the fraction of unique TCRs that were SARS-CoV-2-associated, whereas depth meant the fraction of total T cells that were SARS-CoV-2-associated. Using the MIRA data, every spike-specific TCR was mapped to the spike region that the TCR reacted to and assigned to either a CD4 or a CD8 class. Log10-transformed breadth and depth values were compared by one-way ANOVA with Sidak's multiple comparisons tests. Here the immuneACCESS table is served through TCRdb, limited to in-frame sequences with V and J called. Missing clones are a known gap in these copies; in checked studies unresolved V genes cover under half, and the rest lacks a known reason. V, J and clone size reflect that table, while D and trimming were determined from the DNA. This sample comprises 100,000 to 150,000 clones, 90% of them detected only once. The ten largest clonotypes hold about 4.5% of the sample.

The V and J segments used are TRBV6-6 and TRBJ2-7, with TRBD2 identical over 14 junction bases. The TCR sequence derives from an adult in good health. Sample: peripheral blood, taken on day 0 of MenACWY control vaccination. The nucleotide sequence is given as TGTGCCAGCAGTCCGGGACTAGCGGGAGACTTATCCTACGAGCAGTACTTC. Its translation is CASSPGLAGDLSYEQYF.